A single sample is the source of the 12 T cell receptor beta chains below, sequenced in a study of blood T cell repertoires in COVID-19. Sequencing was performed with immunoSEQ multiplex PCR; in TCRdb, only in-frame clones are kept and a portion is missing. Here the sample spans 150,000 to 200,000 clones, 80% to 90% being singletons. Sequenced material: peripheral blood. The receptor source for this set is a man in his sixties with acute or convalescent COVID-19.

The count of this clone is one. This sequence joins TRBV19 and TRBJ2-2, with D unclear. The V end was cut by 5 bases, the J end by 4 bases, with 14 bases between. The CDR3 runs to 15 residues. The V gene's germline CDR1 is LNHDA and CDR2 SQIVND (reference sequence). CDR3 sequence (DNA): TGTGCCAGTAGTCCTCACCGGTCTGGCACCGGGGAGCTGTTTTTT. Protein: CASSPHRSGTGELFF.

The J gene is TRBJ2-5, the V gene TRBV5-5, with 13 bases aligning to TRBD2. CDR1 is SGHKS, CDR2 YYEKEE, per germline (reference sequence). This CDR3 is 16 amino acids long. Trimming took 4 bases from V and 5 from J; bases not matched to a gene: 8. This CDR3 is CASSVRLAGGQETQYF. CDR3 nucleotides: TGTGCCAGCAGCGTTAGACTAGCGGGAGGACAGGAGACCCAGTACTTC.

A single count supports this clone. CDR3 nucleotides: TGTGCCAGCTCAGAACAGGGATTGACCTACGAGCAGTACTTC. Translated: CASSEQGLTYEQYF. This chain connects TRBV18 to TRBJ2-7; possible D gene TRBD1, 6 bases. V lost 5 bases, J lost 2 bases, and 13 bases lay in between. This CDR3 spans 14 amino acids. Germline values: CDR1 KGHSH, CDR2 LQKENI.

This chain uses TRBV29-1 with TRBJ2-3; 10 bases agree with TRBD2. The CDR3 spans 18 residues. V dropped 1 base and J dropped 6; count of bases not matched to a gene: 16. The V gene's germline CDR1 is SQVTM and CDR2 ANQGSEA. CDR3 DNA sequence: TGCAGCGTTGAAGGGAAACTGCAAGCGGGAGGGCCAGCGGATACGCAGTATTTT. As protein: CSVEGKLQAGGPADTQYF.

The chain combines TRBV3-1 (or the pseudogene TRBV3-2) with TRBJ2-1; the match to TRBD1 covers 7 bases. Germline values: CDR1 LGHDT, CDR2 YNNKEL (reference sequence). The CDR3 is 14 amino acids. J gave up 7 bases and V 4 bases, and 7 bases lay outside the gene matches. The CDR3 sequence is CASSLGGAANEQFF. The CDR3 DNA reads TGTGCCAGCAGCCTAGGGGGCGCGGCAAATGAGCAGTTCTTC.

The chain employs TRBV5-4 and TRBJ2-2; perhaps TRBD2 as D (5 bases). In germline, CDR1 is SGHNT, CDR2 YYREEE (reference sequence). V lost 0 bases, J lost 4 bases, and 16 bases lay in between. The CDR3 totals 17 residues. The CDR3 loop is CASSLDRGNSLTGELFF. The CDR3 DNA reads TGTGCCAGCAGCTTGGATCGAGGGAATAGCCTCACCGGGGAGCTGTTTTTT.

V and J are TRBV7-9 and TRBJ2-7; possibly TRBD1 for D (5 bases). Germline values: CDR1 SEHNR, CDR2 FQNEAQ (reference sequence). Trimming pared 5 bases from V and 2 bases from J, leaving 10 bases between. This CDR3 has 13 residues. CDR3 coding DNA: TGTGCCAGCAGCCCCGCAGGGCCCTACGAGCAGTACTTC. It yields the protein CASSPAGPYEQYF.

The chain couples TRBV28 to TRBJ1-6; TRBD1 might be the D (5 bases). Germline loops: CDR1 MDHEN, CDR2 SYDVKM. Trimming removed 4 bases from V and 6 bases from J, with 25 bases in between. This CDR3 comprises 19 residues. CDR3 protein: CASSSGGGVRGYFNSPLHF. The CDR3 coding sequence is TGTGCCAGCAGTTCTGGGGGAGGGGTAAGGGGTTACTTTAATTCACCCCTCCACTTT.

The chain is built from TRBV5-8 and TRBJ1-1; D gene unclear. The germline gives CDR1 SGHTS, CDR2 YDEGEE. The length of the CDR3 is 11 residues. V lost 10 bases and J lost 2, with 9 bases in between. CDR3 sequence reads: CAGQVNTEAFF. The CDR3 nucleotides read TGTGCCGGTCAGGTCAACACTGAAGCTTTCTTT.

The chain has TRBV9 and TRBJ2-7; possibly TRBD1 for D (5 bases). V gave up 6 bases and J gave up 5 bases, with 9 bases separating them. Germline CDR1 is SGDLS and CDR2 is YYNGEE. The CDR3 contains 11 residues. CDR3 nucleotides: TGTGCCAGCACAGGGCGCCACGAGCAGTACTTC. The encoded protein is CASTGRHEQYF.

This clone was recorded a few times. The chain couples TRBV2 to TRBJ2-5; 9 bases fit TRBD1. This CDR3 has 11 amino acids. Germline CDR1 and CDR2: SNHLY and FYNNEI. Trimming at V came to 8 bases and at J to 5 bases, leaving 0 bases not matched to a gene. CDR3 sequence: CASDRGETQYF. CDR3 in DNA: TGTGCCAGCGACAGGGGGGAGACCCAGTACTTC.

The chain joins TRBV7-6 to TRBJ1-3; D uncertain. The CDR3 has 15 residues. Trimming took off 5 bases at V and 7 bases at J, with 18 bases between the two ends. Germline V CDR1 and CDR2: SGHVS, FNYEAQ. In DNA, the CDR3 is TGTGCCAGCAGCACCCGAAACTATGGTGCCAACACCATATATTTT. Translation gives CASSTRNYGANTIYF.